The TCR beta chain described here comes from a study of blood T cell repertoires in COVID-19. This table comes from immunoSEQ multiplex PCR, and its TCRdb copy is limited to in-frame clones, with some not included. The repertoire holds approximately 110,000 clones, around 85% seen once, with 3.2% in the top ten. Deletions cut 8 bases from V and 4 bases from J, with 12 bases between. This CDR3 region has 14 residues. Germline lookup yields CDR1 MNHEY and CDR2 SVGAGI. V and J are TRBV6-5 and TRBJ2-6; tentatively, D is TRBD2 (5 bases). Source material: peripheral blood. This receptor was taken from a woman older than 75 with COVID-19, enrolled during active disease. CDR3 amino acids: CASHPTGGANVLTF. Written as DNA, the CDR3 is TGTGCCAGCCATCCCACGGGGGGGGCCAACGTCCTGACTTTC.